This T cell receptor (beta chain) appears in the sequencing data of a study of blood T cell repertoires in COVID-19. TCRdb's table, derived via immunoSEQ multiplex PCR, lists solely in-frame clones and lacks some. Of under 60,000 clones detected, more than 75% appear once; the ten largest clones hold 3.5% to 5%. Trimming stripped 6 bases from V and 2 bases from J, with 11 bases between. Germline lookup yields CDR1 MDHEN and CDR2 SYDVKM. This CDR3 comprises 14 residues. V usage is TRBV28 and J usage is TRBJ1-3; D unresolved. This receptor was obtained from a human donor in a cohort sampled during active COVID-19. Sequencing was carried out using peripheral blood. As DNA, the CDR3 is TGTGCCAGCAGAAAAGCTCAGGCTGGAAACACCATATATTTT. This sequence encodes CASRKAQAGNTIYF.